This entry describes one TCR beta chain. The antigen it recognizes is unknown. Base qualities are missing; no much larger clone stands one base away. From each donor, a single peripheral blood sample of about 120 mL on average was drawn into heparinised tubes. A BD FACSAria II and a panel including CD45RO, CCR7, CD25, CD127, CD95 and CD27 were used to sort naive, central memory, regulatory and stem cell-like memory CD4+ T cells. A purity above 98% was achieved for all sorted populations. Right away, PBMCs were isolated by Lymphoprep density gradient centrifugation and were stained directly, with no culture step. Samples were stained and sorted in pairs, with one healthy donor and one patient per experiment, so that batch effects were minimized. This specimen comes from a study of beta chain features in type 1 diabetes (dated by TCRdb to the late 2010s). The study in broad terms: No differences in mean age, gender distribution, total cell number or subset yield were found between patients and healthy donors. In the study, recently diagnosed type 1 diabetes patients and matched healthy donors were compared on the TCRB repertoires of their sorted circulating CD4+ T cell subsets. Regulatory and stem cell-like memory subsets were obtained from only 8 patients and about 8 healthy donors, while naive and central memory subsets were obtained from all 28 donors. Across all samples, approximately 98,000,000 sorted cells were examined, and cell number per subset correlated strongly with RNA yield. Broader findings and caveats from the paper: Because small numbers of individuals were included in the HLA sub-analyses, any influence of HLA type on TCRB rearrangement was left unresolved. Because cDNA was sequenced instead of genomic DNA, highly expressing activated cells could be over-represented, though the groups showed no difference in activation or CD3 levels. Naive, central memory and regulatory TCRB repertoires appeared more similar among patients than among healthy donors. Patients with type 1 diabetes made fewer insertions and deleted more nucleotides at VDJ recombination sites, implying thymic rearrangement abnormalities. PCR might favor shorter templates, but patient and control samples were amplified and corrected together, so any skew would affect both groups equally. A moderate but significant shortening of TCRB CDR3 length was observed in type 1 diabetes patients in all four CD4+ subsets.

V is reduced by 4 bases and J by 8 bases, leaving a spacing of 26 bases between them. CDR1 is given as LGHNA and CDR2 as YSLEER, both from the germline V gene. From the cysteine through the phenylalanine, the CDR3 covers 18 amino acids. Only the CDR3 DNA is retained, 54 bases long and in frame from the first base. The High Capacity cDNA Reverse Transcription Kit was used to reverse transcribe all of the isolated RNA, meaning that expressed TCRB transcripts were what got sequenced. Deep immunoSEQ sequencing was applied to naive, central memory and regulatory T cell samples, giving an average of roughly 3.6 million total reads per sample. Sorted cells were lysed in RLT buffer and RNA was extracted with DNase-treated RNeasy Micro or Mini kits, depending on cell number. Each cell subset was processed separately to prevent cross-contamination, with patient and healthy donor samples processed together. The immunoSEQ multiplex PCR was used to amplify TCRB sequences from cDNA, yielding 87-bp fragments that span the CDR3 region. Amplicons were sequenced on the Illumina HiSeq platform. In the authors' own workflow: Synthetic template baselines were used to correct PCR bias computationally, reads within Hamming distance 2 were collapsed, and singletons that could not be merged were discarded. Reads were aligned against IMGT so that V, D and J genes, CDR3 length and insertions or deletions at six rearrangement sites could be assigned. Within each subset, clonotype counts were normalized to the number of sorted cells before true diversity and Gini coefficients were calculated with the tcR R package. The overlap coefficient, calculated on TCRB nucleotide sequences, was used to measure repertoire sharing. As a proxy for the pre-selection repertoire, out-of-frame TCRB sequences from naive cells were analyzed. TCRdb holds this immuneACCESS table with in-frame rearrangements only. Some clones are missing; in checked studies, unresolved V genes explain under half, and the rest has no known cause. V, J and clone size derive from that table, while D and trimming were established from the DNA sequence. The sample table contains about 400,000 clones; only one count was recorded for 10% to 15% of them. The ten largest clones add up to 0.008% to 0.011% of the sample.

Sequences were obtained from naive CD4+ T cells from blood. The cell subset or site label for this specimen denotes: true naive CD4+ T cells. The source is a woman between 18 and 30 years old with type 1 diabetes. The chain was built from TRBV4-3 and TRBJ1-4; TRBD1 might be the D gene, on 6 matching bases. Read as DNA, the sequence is TGCGCCAGCAGCCCCCCGATGGGAGAACAACAGGGTTTGGAAAAACTGTTTTTT. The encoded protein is CASSPPMGEQQGLEKLFF.